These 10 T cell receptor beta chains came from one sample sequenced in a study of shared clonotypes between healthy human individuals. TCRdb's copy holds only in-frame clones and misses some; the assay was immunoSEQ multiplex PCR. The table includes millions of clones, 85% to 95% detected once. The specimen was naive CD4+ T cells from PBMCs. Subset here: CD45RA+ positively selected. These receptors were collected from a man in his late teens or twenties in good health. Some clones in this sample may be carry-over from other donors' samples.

In nucleotides, the CDR3 is TGTGCCAGCAGTTATACCGGGACCAGTGAAGCTTTCTTT. Protein product: CASSYTGTSEAFF. V is TRBV6-6 and J is TRBJ1-1; TRBD1 might be the D (5 bases). Germline V CDR1 and CDR2: MNHNY, SVGAGI (reference sequence). The CDR3 has 13 residues. The germline V and J ends were trimmed by 3 bases and 7 bases, with 12 bases remaining between them.

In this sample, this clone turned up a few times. The CDR3, as DNA: TGTGCCAGCAGACGGGACACGAACACTGAAGCTTTCTTT. It codes for CASRRDTNTEAFF. The chain is built from TRBV7-9 and TRBJ1-1; tentative D call: TRBD1 (6 bases). V was trimmed by 6 bases and J by 1 base, leaving 9 bases between them. The CDR3 loop spans 13 amino acids. The germline CDR1 and CDR2 sequences are SEHNR and FQNEAQ (reference sequence).

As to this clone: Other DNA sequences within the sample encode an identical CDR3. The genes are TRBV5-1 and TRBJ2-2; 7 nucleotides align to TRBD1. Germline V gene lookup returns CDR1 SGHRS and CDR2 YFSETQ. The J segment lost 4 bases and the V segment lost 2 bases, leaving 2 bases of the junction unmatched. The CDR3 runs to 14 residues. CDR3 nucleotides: TGCGCCAGCAGCTTAGGGGGCAGCACCGGGGAGCTGTTTTTT. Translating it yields CASSLGGSTGELFF.

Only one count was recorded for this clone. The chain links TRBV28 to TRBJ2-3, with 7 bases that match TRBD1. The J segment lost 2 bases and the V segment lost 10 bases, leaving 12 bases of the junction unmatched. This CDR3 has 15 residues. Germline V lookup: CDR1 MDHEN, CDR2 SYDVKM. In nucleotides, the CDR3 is TGTGCCACCGGACCAACAGGGGTTGCCACAGATACGCAGTATTTT. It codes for CATGPTGVATDTQYF.

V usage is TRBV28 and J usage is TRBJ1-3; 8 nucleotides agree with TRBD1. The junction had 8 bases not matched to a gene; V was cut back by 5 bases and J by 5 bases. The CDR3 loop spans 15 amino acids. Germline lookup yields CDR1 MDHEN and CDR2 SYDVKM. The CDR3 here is CASSTQTGVRNTIYF. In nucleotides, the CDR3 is TGTGCCAGCAGTACCCAGACAGGGGTCAGAAACACCATATATTTT.

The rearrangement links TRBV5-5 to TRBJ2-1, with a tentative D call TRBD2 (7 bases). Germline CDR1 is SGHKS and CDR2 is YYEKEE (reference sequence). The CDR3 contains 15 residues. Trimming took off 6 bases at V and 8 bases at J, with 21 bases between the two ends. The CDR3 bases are TGTGCCAGCATCCCATCGGGGGGCCCATGGGATGAGCAGTTCTTC. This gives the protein CASIPSGGPWDEQFF.

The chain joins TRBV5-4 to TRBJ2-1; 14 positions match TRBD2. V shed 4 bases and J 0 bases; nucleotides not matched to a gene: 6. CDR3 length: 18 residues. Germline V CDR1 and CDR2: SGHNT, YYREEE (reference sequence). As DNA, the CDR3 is TGTGCCAGCAGCCAGGGACTAGCGGGAGTCATCTCCTACAATGAGCAGTTCTTC. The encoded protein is CASSQGLAGVISYNEQFF. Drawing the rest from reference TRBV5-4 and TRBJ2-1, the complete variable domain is ETGVTQSPTHLIKTRGQQVTLRCSSQSGHNTVSWYQQALGQGPQFIFQYYREEENGRGNFPPRFSGLQFPNYSSELNVNALELDDSALYLCASSQGLAGVISYNEQFFGPGTRLTVL.

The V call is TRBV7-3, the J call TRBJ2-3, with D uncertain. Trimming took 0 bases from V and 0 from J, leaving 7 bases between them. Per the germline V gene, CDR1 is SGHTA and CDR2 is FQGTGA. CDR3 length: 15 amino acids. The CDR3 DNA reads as TGTGCCAGCAGCTTAACCATTACTAGCACAGATACGCAGTATTTT. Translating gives CASSLTITSTDTQYF.

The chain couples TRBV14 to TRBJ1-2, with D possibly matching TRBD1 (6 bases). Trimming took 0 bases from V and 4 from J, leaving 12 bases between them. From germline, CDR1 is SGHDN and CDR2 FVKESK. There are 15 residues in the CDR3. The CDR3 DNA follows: TGTGCCAGCAGCCAAGATCCGGGACACAGCTATGGCTACACCTTC. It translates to CASSQDPGHSYGYTF.

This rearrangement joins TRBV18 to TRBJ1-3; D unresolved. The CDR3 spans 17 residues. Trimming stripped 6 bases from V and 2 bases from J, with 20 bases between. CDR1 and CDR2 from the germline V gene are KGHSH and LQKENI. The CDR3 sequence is CASSPPGPLSPGNTIYF. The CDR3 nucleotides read TGTGCCAGCTCCCCCCCCGGGCCCCTTTCGCCTGGAAACACCATATATTTT.